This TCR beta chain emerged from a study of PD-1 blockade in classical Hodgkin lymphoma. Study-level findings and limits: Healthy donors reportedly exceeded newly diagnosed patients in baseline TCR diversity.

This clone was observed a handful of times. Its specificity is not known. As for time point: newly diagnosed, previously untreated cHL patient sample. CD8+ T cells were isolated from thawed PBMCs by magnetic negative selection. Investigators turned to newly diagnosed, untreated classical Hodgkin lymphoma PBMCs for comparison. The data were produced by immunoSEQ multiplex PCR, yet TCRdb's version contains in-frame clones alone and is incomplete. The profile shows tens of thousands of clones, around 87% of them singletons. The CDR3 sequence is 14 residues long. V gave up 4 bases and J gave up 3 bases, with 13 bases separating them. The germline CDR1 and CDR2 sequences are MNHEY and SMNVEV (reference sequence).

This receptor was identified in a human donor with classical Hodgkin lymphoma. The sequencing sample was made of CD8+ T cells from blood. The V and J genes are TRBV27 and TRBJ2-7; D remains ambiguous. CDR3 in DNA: TGTGCCAGCAGTTCCGTGCTCGCCGTCTACGAGCAGTACTTC. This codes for CASSSVLAVYEQYF.